Described below is a single TCR beta chain sequence and its context. The V and J ends lost 7 bases and 5 bases, in that order; junction bases with no gene match: 19. CDR3 length: 17 residues. The germline V gene encodes CDR1 SGHNT and CDR2 YENEEA. The sample comes from a study of T cell changes during pregnancy in multiple sclerosis. Clones were read by immunoSEQ multiplex PCR, and TCRdb kept only the in-frame ones, dropping some. The table lists 35,000 to 50,000 clones, under 90% of them singletons. Here the sequenced sample was peripheral blood, taken in the second trimester of pregnancy. This chain uses TRBV11-3 with TRBJ1-2, with TRBD1 identical over 7 bases. This receptor was obtained from a female donor in good health, enrolled as a control in a pregnancy study. This chain's CDR3 is CASTQSGGLEGKYGYTF. The CDR3 region has the DNA TGTGCCAGCACTCAGTCAGGGGGATTGGAGGGCAAATATGGCTACACCTTC. The entire variable domain, with the rest obtained from reference TRBV11-3 and TRBJ1-2, is as follows: EAGVVQSPRYKIIEKKQPVAFWCNPISGHNTLYWYLQNLGQGPELLIRYENEEAVDDSQLPKDRFSAERLKGVDSTLKIQPAELGDSAVYLCASTQSGGLEGKYGYTFGSGTRLTVV.